The 18 T cell receptor beta chains listed next were all sequenced from one sample in a study of CD4+ T cells in melanoma. TCRdb's copy holds only in-frame clones and misses some; the assay was immunoSEQ multiplex PCR. The top ten clones hold 1.5% of a sample with 110,000 to 150,000 clones, 92% of them seen once. Source of these receptors: a human donor with melanoma.

This chain connects TRBV7-2 to TRBJ2-1, with 7 bases aligning to TRBD2. The CDR3 is 15 residues long. In germline, CDR1 is SGHTA, CDR2 FQGNSA. V was pared by 2 bases and J by 0 bases, with 1 base of the junction left unmatched. In DNA form, the CDR3 reads TGTGCCAGCAGCTTAAGCGGGGACTCCTACAATGAGCAGTTCTTC. This encodes CASSLSGDSYNEQFF. Together with reference TRBV7-2 and TRBJ2-1, the CDR3 gives the full variable domain: GAGVSQSPSNKVTEKGKDVELRCDPISGHTALYWYRQSLGQGLEFLIYFQGNSAPDKSGLPSDRFSAERTGGSVSTLTIQRTQQEDSAVYLCASSLSGDSYNEQFFGPGTRLTVL.

The chain has TRBV21-1 and TRBJ2-5; TRBD1, the table's D call, lacks a check against the DNA. TRBV21-1 is marked as a pseudogene. CDR3 size: 14 residues. In nucleotides, the CDR3 is TGTGCCAGCAGCCAGGACAGCGATCAAGAGACCCAGTACTTC. Protein sequence: CASSQDSDQETQYF.

J is TRBJ1-1 and V is TRBV7-9; 9 positions agree with TRBD1. This CDR3 region has 18 residues. With V trimmed by 5 bases and J by 2 bases, 15 bases remained unmatched. The germline CDR1 and CDR2 sequences are SEHNR and FQNEAQ (reference sequence). The CDR3 loop is CASSPITGTGIRNTEAFF. CDR3 bases: TGTGCCAGCAGCCCTATCACCGGGACAGGGATACGAAACACTGAAGCTTTCTTT.

The V and J genes are TRBV6-1 and TRBJ1-1; D call uncertain. Germline loops: CDR1 MNHNS, CDR2 SASEGT. V was clipped by 7 bases and J by 1 base, with 10 bases between them. The CDR3 has 13 residues. Written as DNA, the CDR3 is TGTGCCAGCACACCCAACCAGAACACTGAAGCTTTCTTT. This encodes CASTPNQNTEAFF.

The rearrangement uses TRBV7-2 and TRBJ2-5, with TRBD1 identical over 7 bases. After removal of 4 bases from V and 2 bases from J, the junction contained 13 bases not matched to a gene. The germline gives CDR1 SGHTA, CDR2 FQGNSA. The CDR3 is 17 amino acids. In nucleotides, the CDR3 is TGTGCCAGCAGCTCGTATCATGGGGGCAGGGGGCAAGAGACCCAGTACTTC. It yields the protein CASSSYHGGRGQETQYF.

The chain carries TRBV18 and TRBJ1-6; tentatively, D is TRBD1 (5 bases). CDR1 is KGHSH, CDR2 LQKENI, per germline. The V and J ends lost 1 base and 10 bases respectively, with 11 bases between them. The CDR3 consists of 14 residues. This CDR3 reads CASSPRAGDSPLHF. The CDR3 region has the DNA TGTGCCAGCTCACCACGGGCCGGGGACTCACCCCTCCACTTT.

This chain connects TRBV6-5 to TRBJ2-5, with TRBD2 as a possible D gene (6 bases). The CDR3 is made up of 16 amino acids. Germline V gene data show CDR1 as MNHEY and CDR2 as SVGAGI. Deletions cut 4 bases from V and 1 base from J, with 16 bases between. For the CDR3, the DNA is TGTGCCAGCAGTTCAGGTTCAGGGACTCGCCAAGAGACCCAGTACTTC. Translated: CASSSGSGTRQETQYF.

This clone has a single count. The J gene is TRBJ2-7, the V gene TRBV11-2; TRBD2 agrees at 7 bases. Germline V gene sequence: CDR1 SGHAT, CDR2 FQNNGV. With V trimmed by 0 bases and J by 2 bases, 4 bases remained unmatched. There are 15 residues in the CDR3. The chain's CDR3 is CASSLDSGPTYEQYF. The CDR3 nucleotides are TGTGCCAGCAGCTTAGATAGCGGGCCAACCTACGAGCAGTACTTC. Combining the CDR3 with reference TRBV11-2 and TRBJ2-7 gives the whole variable domain EAGVAQSPRYKIIEKRQSVAFWCNPISGHATLYWYQQILGQGPKLLIQFQNNGVVDDSQLPKDRFSAERLKGVDSTLKIQPAKLEDSAVYLCASSLDSGPTYEQYFGPGTRLTVT.

V and J are TRBV5-1 and TRBJ1-1; possibly TRBD1 for D (6 bases). Germline CDR1 is SGHRS and CDR2 is YFSETQ. Trimming pared 4 bases from V and 1 base from J, leaving 11 bases between. The CDR3 covers 14 residues. The CDR3 region is CASSPDSQNTEAFF. The CDR3 DNA follows: TGCGCCAGCAGCCCGGACAGCCAGAACACTGAAGCTTTCTTT.

The chain uses TRBV11-2 and TRBJ2-7, with D perhaps TRBD1 or TRBD2 (5 bases each). The V end lost 4 bases, the J end lost 6 bases, and 13 bases lay between the germline ends. CDR3 length: 13 amino acids. Germline CDR1 and CDR2: SGHAT and FQNNGV. DNA for the CDR3: TGTGCCAGCAGCTCGAGTGGGGGTCTCGAGCAGTACTTC. It specifies CASSSSGGLEQYF.

This chain connects TRBV13 to TRBJ2-3; TRBD1 is a possible D gene (6 bases). The CDR3 length is 13 residues. The V and J ends lost 2 bases and 4 bases respectively, with 7 bases between them. In germline, CDR1 is PRHDT, CDR2 FYEKMQ (reference sequence). The CDR3 bases are TGTGCCAGCAGCTTAACAGGGTCAGATACGCAGTATTTT. Translating it yields CASSLTGSDTQYF. Full variable domain (missing parts from reference TRBV13 and TRBJ2-3): AAGVIQSPRHLIKEKRETATLKCYPIPRHDTVYWYQQGPGQDPQFLISFYEKMQSDKGSIPDRFSAQQFSDYHSELNMSSLELGDSALYFCASSLTGSDTQYFGPGTRLTVL.

The chain combines TRBV9 with TRBJ1-3, with 8 bases lining up with TRBD1. The CDR3 is made up of 14 amino acids. The trim removed 3 bases at V and 2 bases at J, leaving 1 base unmatched. The germline V gene encodes CDR1 SGDLS and CDR2 YYNGEE. CDR3 in DNA: TGTGCCAGCAGCGCGACAGGGGCTGGAAACACCATATATTTT. It specifies CASSATGAGNTIYF.

V gene TRBV6-6 combines with J gene TRBJ2-1; D tentatively reads TRBD1 or TRBD2 (6 bases each). The V gene lost 8 bases and the J gene lost 5 bases, with 13 bases spanning the gap. CDR3 length: 13 residues. Germline V gives CDR1 MNHNY, CDR2 SVGAGI (reference sequence). CDR3 amino acids: CASARGHNNEQFF. The CDR3 DNA reads TGTGCCAGCGCGCGGGGACATAACAATGAGCAGTTCTTC.

The V and J genes are TRBV5-6 and TRBJ1-1; D ambiguous. Trimming took off 1 base at V and 0 bases at J, with 7 bases between the two ends. The CDR3 extends over 14 amino acids. Germline assignment: CDR1 SGHDT and CDR2 YYEEEE. CDR3 loop: CASSLNRLNTEAFF. The CDR3 region has the DNA TGTGCCAGCAGCTTGAACCGATTGAACACTGAAGCTTTCTTT.

This clone was seen only a few times. This chain links TRBV11-2 with TRBJ1-2; TRBD1 matches 7 bases. Per the germline V gene, CDR1 is SGHAT and CDR2 is FQNNGV. The CDR3 extends over 14 amino acids. The ends lost 0 bases at V and 8 bases at J; junction bases unmatched: 6. CDR3 bases: TGTGCCAGCAGCTTAGAGGCATGGGACAGAGGCTACACCTTC. It yields the protein CASSLEAWDRGYTF.

The rearrangement links TRBV19 to TRBJ1-1; unclear D gene. The V end was cut by 3 bases, the J end by 4 bases, with 12 bases between. CDR3 length equals 14 residues. Germline V gene lookup returns CDR1 LNHDA and CDR2 SQIVND (reference sequence). CDR3 sequence (DNA): TGTGCCAGTAGTATTGAGGTTGGCGGCACTGAAGCTTTCTTT. This codes for CASSIEVGGTEAFF.

J is TRBJ2-7 and V is TRBV10-1, with 7 nucleotides matching TRBD1. CDR3 length: 15 residues. Losses at the gene ends were 7 bases for V and 4 bases for J; bases not matched to a gene: 13. Germline-derived CDR1 and CDR2 are WNHNN and SYGVQD (reference sequence). DNA of the CDR3: TGCGCCAGCAATTCGAAGGGGGCAGTAAGGTACGAGCAGTACTTC. Its protein is CASNSKGAVRYEQYF.

The chain joins TRBV11-2 to TRBJ2-3; D possibly uses TRBD1 or TRBD2 (5 bases each). This CDR3 is built from 15 residues. V lost 4 bases, J lost 2 bases, and 13 bases lay in between. Germline loops: CDR1 SGHAT, CDR2 FQNNGV. CDR3 amino acids: CASSSGATNTDTQYF. The CDR3 coding sequence is TGTGCCAGCAGCTCTGGGGCGACTAACACAGATACGCAGTATTTT.